One sample yielded the 22 T cell receptor beta chains listed below, sequenced in a study of T-cell memory formation after mild COVID-19. TCRdb reanalysed the 5' RACE reads using MiXCR and keeps one entry per CDR3 protein. Seen here are around 200,000 distinct CDR3 sequences, 27% observed once, and the top ten hold about an eighth. Input material: PBMCs or a T cell subset sorted from them (not recorded which). The receptors were gathered from an adult woman who had mild COVID-19 (a few samples of this study predate the infection). Cell type and time point are not known.

This clonotype was seen a few times. The rearrangement links TRBV4-1 to TRBJ2-1, with D possibly being TRBD1 or TRBD2 (6 bases each). Per the germline V gene, CDR1 is MGHRA and CDR2 is YSYEKL. This CDR3 spans 13 amino acids. Trimming stripped 4 bases from V and 8 bases from J, with 12 bases between. For the CDR3, the DNA is TGCGCCAGCAGCCCCCGGGGGCTGGATGAGCAGTTCTTC. Its translation is CASSPRGLDEQFF.

This clonotype was seen only a few times. The genes are TRBV5-1 and TRBJ1-2; D is possibly TRBD1 (5 bases). CDR1 and CDR2 from the germline V gene are SGHRS and YFSETQ. The CDR3 is made up of 18 amino acids. V lost 2 bases, J lost 4 bases, and 24 bases lay in between. The CDR3 DNA sequence: TGCGCCAGCAGCTTAAGGGTTGGCAGTGGGGACCGTTCCTATGGCTACACCTTC. Its translation is CASSLRVGSGDRSYGYTF.

The chain links TRBV5-1 to TRBJ2-2; D gene uncertain. From germline, CDR1 is SGHRS and CDR2 YFSETQ. CDR3 size: 13 residues. The V and J ends lost 6 bases and 0 bases respectively, with 6 bases between them. CDR3 bases: TGCGCCAGCATTGGCCCGAACACCGGGGAGCTGTTTTTT. Its translation is CASIGPNTGELFF.

This clonotype has just a few counts. CDR3 in amino acids: CASSLDPGDYEQYF. The CDR3 DNA reads TGCGCCAGCAGCTTGGATCCAGGGGACTACGAGCAGTACTTC. The chain carries TRBV5-1 and TRBJ2-7, with a weak D call TRBD1 (6 bases). Trimming took 0 bases from V and 3 from J, leaving 10 bases between them. This CDR3 spans 14 amino acids. Per germline, CDR1 SGHRS and CDR2 YFSETQ.

This clonotype was detected only a few times. The chain uses TRBV18 and TRBJ1-1; D may be TRBD1 (5 bases). Trimming shortened V by 1 base and J by 1 base, and 16 bases separated the two germline ends. The CDR3 has 17 residues. Germline V gene data show CDR1 as KGHSH and CDR2 as LQKENI. The CDR3 region has the DNA TGTGCCAGCTCACCACGGCAGGGTTCTGTTTCGAACACTGAAGCTTTCTTT. Encoded protein: CASSPRQGSVSNTEAFF.

V usage is TRBV5-1 and J usage is TRBJ1-2, with TRBD1 matching 7 bases. CDR3 length: 13 amino acids. V lost 4 bases, J lost 3 bases, and 3 bases stayed unmatched. From germline, CDR1 is SGHRS and CDR2 YFSETQ. The CDR3 coding sequence is TGCGCCAGCAGCAAAACAGGGGACTATGGCTACACCTTC. Protein product: CASSKTGDYGYTF.

The gene calls are TRBV2 and TRBJ2-7, with no clear D. Germline CDR1 SNHLY, CDR2 FYNNEI. Trimming left V 1 base short and J 7 bases short, with 8 bases between. The CDR3 runs 12 residues. CDR3: CASSEVVREQYF. The DNA of the CDR3 is TGTGCCAGCAGTGAAGTCGTCAGGGAGCAGTACTTC. Based on the CDR3 plus reference TRBV2 and TRBJ2-7, the full variable domain is EPEVTQTPSHQVTQMGQEVILRCVPISNHLYFYWYRQILGQKVEFLVSFYNNEISEKSEIFDDQFSVERPDGSNFTLKIRSTKLEDSAMYFCASSEVVREQYFGPGTRLTVT.

This clonotype has more than one count but fewer than ten. This chain joins TRBV5-1 and TRBJ2-1, with D perhaps matching TRBD1 (7 bases). Germline V gives CDR1 SGHRS, CDR2 YFSETQ. This CDR3 is 15 amino acids long. The V end lost 3 bases, the J end lost 7 bases, and 17 bases lay between the germline ends. As DNA, the CDR3 is TGCGCCAGCAGCTCAGGGGGAGGTACGGGGAATGAGCAGTTCTTC. It yields the protein CASSSGGGTGNEQFF.

This clonotype has more than one count but fewer than ten. V and J are TRBV24-1 and TRBJ1-1; no clear D gene. The CDR3 totals 13 residues. Trimming shortened V by 1 base and J by 11 bases, and 13 bases separated the two germline ends. CDR1 is KGHDR, CDR2 SFDVKD, per germline. In nucleotides, the CDR3 is TGTGCCACCAGTGATTTCGAGGGATTTCGCGCTTTCTTT. Its protein product is CATSDFEGFRAFF.

The sample holds a few counts of this clonotype. For the CDR3, the DNA is TGTGCCTGGAGTGTGTTGTTGGAGACCCAGTACTTC. Protein: CAWSVLLETQYF. The rearrangement links TRBV30 to TRBJ2-5; D unresolved. V shed 0 bases and J shed 5 bases, with 7 bases lying between them. Germline CDR1 is GTSNPN and CDR2 is SVGIG (reference sequence). The CDR3 is 12 amino acids.

The chain couples TRBV24-1 to TRBJ2-1; no clear D gene. Germline loops: CDR1 KGHDR, CDR2 SFDVKD. This CDR3 is built from 11 residues. Trimming left V 5 bases short and J 8 bases short, with 6 bases between. CDR3 nucleotide sequence: TGTGCCACCAGTGTGAGAGATGAGCAGTTCTTC. Translation: CATSVRDEQFF.

This chain joins TRBV5-5 and TRBJ1-2, with 7 positions matching TRBD1. CDR1 is SGHKS and CDR2 is YYEKEE in the germline V gene (reference sequence). The CDR3 runs to 13 residues. Trimming took 4 bases from V and 3 from J; bases not matched to a gene: 3. The CDR3 sequence is CASSQDRHYGYTF. CDR3 nucleotide sequence: TGTGCCAGCAGCCAGGACAGGCACTATGGCTACACCTTC.

In this sample, this clonotype turned up a few times. The CDR3 here is CASSYSAGRDEQFF. CDR3 sequence (DNA): TGTGCCAGCAGTTACTCGGCAGGGCGGGATGAGCAGTTCTTC. The chain links TRBV6-5 to TRBJ2-1; the D call may be TRBD1 or TRBD2 (5 bases each). Trimming removed 0 bases from V and 8 bases from J, with 11 bases in between. CDR3 length equals 14 residues. Germline V gene lookup returns CDR1 MNHEY and CDR2 SVGAGI.

This clonotype has more than one count but fewer than ten. The chain is built from TRBV7-2 and TRBJ2-1; TRBD2 matches at 9 bases. V lost 5 bases, J lost 7 bases, and 9 bases stayed unmatched. The germline gives CDR1 SGHTA, CDR2 FQGNSA. CDR3 length equals 15 residues. Here the CDR3 DNA reads TGTGCCAGCAGCCCTAGGGCGGGAGGGGGAAATGAGCAGTTCTTC. It yields the protein CASSPRAGGGNEQFF.

The rearrangement joins TRBV6-1 to TRBJ2-7, with a possible D match to TRBD1 (5 bases). The CDR3 has 15 residues. CDR1 and CDR2 from the germline V gene are MNHNS and SASEGT. The V and J ends lost 1 base and 0 bases respectively, with 10 bases between them. In DNA, the CDR3 is TGTGCCAGCAGTGAAGGTGACAGCGCCTCCTACGAGCAGTACTTC. Translation gives CASSEGDSASYEQYF.

This chain's CDR3 is CASSESIQPQHF. The CDR3 DNA follows: TGCGCCAGCAGTGAGTCTATCCAGCCCCAGCATTTT. The genes are TRBV10-2 and TRBJ1-5, with unresolved D. The germline gives CDR1 WSHSY, CDR2 SAAADI. V gave up 0 bases and J gave up 7 bases, with 4 bases separating them. CDR3 length: 12 amino acids.

The chain combines TRBV12-3 or TRBV12-4 with TRBJ2-3; the match to TRBD2 covers 7 bases. J was trimmed by 3 bases and V by 6 bases; bases with no gene match: 3. The length of the CDR3 is 13 residues. In nucleotides, the CDR3 is TGTGCCAGCAGACTTAGCGGGACAGATACGCAGTATTTT. Amino acids: CASRLSGTDTQYF.

The J gene is TRBJ2-1, the V gene TRBV7-9; D might be TRBD2 (5 bases). This CDR3 has 16 amino acids. V was clipped by 4 bases and J by 2 bases, with 15 bases between them. Germline lookup yields CDR1 SEHNR and CDR2 FQNEAQ (reference sequence). For the CDR3, the DNA is TGTGCCAGCAGCTCCGCGGGTCGGAGTCCCTACAATGAGCAGTTCTTC. This translates into CASSSAGRSPYNEQFF.

The chain uses TRBV7-9 and TRBJ1-5, with 12 bases aligning to TRBD1. Germline assignment: CDR1 SEHNR and CDR2 FQNEAQ (reference sequence). The CDR3 contains 17 residues. Germline trimming cut 4 bases from V and 7 bases from J; bases unmatched to any gene: 11. The CDR3 coding sequence is TGTGCCAGCAGCTCATGGGGACAGGGGGCCCCTCGACAGCCCCAGCATTTT. It encodes CASSSWGQGAPRQPQHF.

A few counts support this clonotype. This chain uses TRBV30 with TRBJ1-5; D might be TRBD1 (5 bases). CDR1 and CDR2 (germline): GTSNPN, SVGIG (reference sequence). V gave up 2 bases and J gave up 6 bases, with 14 bases separating them. CDR3 length: 14 amino acids. CDR3 nucleotides: TGTGCCTGGAGTTATGAGGGGTATAGTCAGCCCCAGCATTTT. This gives the protein CAWSYEGYSQPQHF.

There are a few counts of this clonotype. The gene calls are TRBV6-5 and TRBJ2-5; D possibly uses TRBD1 or TRBD2 (5 bases each). V was shortened by 2 bases and J by 5 bases, with 24 bases between the two germline ends. There are 18 residues in the CDR3. Germline V gene lookup returns CDR1 MNHEY and CDR2 SVGAGI. The CDR3 coding sequence is TGTGCCAGCAGTTACCGTGGGACCCCCCGGGCTAGCCGGGAGACCCAGTACTTC. Translation: CASSYRGTPRASRETQYF.

This clonotype appeared a few times. DNA of the CDR3: TGTGCCATCAGCACCGGAAAGGAGCAGTACTTC. Its protein is CAISTGKEQYF. This chain links TRBV10-3 with TRBJ2-7; D remains unclear. The CDR3 loop spans 11 amino acids. Germline CDR1 reads ENHRY; CDR2 reads SYGVKD. Trimming took off 6 bases at V and 7 bases at J, with 10 bases between the two ends.